One sample yielded the 20 T cell receptor beta chains listed below, sequenced in a study of T and B cells in COVID-19 patients. TRB was amplified from about 250-500 ng of blood genomic DNA. Multiplex PCR with BIOMED2 TRB-A/B primer pools amplified TRB rearrangements. TCRdb independently ran MiXCR on the multiplex PCR reads; one entry per CDR3 protein. The table has tens of thousands of distinct CDR3 sequences, just under 30% seen once. The sequencing input was blood. These receptors came from a human donor who had recovered from COVID-19.

This clonotype was observed a few times. The chain recombines TRBV18 with TRBJ1-6, with 7 bases that match TRBD1. This CDR3 is 15 amino acids long. Germline trimming cut 4 bases from V and 5 bases from J; bases unmatched to any gene: 5. CDR1 and CDR2 from the germline V gene are KGHSH and LQKENI. Here the CDR3 DNA reads TGTGCCAGCTCACGGGGACAGACTGATAATTCACCCCTCCACTTT. Encoded protein: CASSRGQTDNSPLHF.

This clonotype was recorded a few times. V and J are TRBV30 and TRBJ2-5; TRBD2 matches 12 bases. In germline, CDR1 is GTSNPN, CDR2 SVGIG (reference sequence). CDR3 length: 16 residues. After removal of 0 bases from V and 4 bases from J, the junction contained 6 bases not matched to a gene. The CDR3 nucleotides read TGTGCCTGGAGTGTAAGCAGACTAGCGGGAGCAGAGACCCAGTACTTC. This codes for CAWSVSRLAGAETQYF.

This chain uses TRBV7-2 with TRBJ2-1, with 7 nucleotides matching TRBD2. The CDR3 loop spans 15 amino acids. The germline V gene has CDR1 SGHTA and CDR2 FQGNSA. With V trimmed by 5 bases and J by 4 bases, 8 bases remained unmatched. CDR3: CASSRLQAGYNEQFF. The CDR3, as DNA: TGTGCCAGCAGCCGCCTACAAGCGGGGTACAATGAGCAGTTCTTC.

Judged by abundance, this clonotype is medium-sized. The chain is built from TRBV19 and TRBJ1-6, with D perhaps TRBD1 (5 bases). With 6 bases removed from V and 7 bases from J, the gap between germline ends came to 19 bases. The CDR3 is 16 amino acids. Germline CDR1 LNHDA, CDR2 SQIVND (reference sequence). This chain's CDR3 is CASSGRAGAGNSPLHF. The CDR3 nucleotides are TGTGCCAGTAGCGGCAGGGCTGGCGCTGGGAATTCACCCCTCCACTTT.

The chain combines TRBV12-3 or TRBV12-4 with TRBJ1-1, with unresolved D. Deletions cut 5 bases from V and 5 bases from J, with 12 bases between. The CDR3 has 13 residues. In DNA form, the CDR3 reads TGTGCCAGCAGTGATGCGGCATGGACTGAAGCTTTCTTT. It specifies CASSDAAWTEAFF.

The chain carries TRBV27 and TRBJ1-2; D is possibly TRBD1 (5 bases). The V gene's germline CDR1 is MNHEY and CDR2 SMNVEV (reference sequence). Trimming pared 5 bases from V and 8 bases from J, leaving 18 bases between. This CDR3 comprises 14 residues. For the CDR3, the DNA is TGTGCCAGCAGTACCACAGGCCTAGAGGGGGGCTACACCTTC. Translating gives CASSTTGLEGGYTF.

The chain recombines TRBV20-1 with TRBJ2-7, with 7 bases matching TRBD1. Germline assignment: CDR1 DFQATT and CDR2 SNEGSKA (reference sequence). The CDR3 consists of 14 residues. J gave up 2 bases and V 4 bases, and 8 bases lay outside the gene matches. The CDR3 DNA is TGCAGTGCTATTCAAGACAGGGTGACCTACGAGCAGTACTTC. Its translation: CSAIQDRVTYEQYF.

Concerning this clonotype itself: A clone one base away is much larger, so this may be a read error. This chain connects TRBV19 to TRBJ1-6; 11 nucleotides line up with TRBD1. This CDR3 is 16 amino acids long. From germline, CDR1 is LNHDA and CDR2 SQIVND (reference sequence). CDR3 DNA: TGTGCCAGTAGTATGCGGACAGGGGGCTTAGATTCACCCCTCCGCTTT. It specifies CASSMRTGGLDSPLRF.

The chain uses TRBV24-1 and TRBJ2-2; D perhaps matches TRBD1 (5 bases). Germline loops: CDR1 KGHDR, CDR2 SFDVKD. Trimming took off 4 bases at V and 0 bases at J, with 11 bases between the two ends. The CDR3 covers 16 residues. As DNA, the CDR3 is TGTGCCACCAGTGACGGAAAGGGGACGAACACCGGGGAGCTGTTTTTT. Its protein product is CATSDGKGTNTGELFF.

This clonotype is classed as medium-sized (0.01 to 0.1%). Germline and junction disagree at one end, which may indicate a read error. The rearrangement uses TRBV6-1 and TRBJ2-1; D gene unclear. From germline, CDR1 is MNHNS and CDR2 SASEGT. This CDR3 has 8 residues. The chain's CDR3 is CASRARGF. The CDR3 DNA reads as TGTGCCAGCAGAGCTAGAGGCTTC.

The chain employs TRBV5-5 and TRBJ2-2, with D unclear. The germline V gene has CDR1 SGHKS and CDR2 YYEKEE (reference sequence). V was shortened by 7 bases and J by 2 bases, with 15 bases between the two germline ends. The CDR3 is 15 residues long. CDR3 DNA sequence: TGTGCCAGCGTTGTAGCCGGGCATAACACCGGGGAGCTGTTTTTT. It specifies CASVVAGHNTGELFF.

The sample holds a few counts of this clonotype. This rearrangement joins TRBV5-4 to TRBJ2-3, with D possibly TRBD1 on 7 matching bases. In germline, CDR1 is SGHNT, CDR2 YYREEE (reference sequence). The CDR3 runs to 16 residues. V was shortened by 5 bases and J by 6 bases, with 22 bases between the two germline ends. CDR3 nucleotides: TGTGCCAGCAGTTACCCCGGGACAGCGGCGGGGGATACGCAGTATTTT. It is translated as CASSYPGTAAGDTQYF.

The rearrangement joins TRBV18 to TRBJ1-4; perhaps TRBD1 as D (5 bases). The length of the CDR3 is 13 residues. CDR1 KGHSH and CDR2 LQKENI come from the germline V gene. Trimming took 3 bases from V and 7 from J, leaving 9 bases between them. The CDR3 sequence is CASSPAGFEKLFF. Here the CDR3 DNA reads TGTGCCAGCTCACCGGCAGGGTTTGAAAAACTGTTTTTT.

The gene calls are TRBV19 and TRBJ1-3; possibly TRBD1 for D (6 bases). The CDR3 totals 16 residues. The V gene lost 1 base and the J gene lost 2 bases, with 12 bases spanning the gap. Germline V CDR1 and CDR2: LNHDA, SQIVND (reference sequence). This chain's CDR3 is CASSIVGAFAGNTIYF. The CDR3, as DNA: TGTGCCAGTAGTATAGTGGGGGCCTTTGCTGGAAACACCATATATTTT.

J is TRBJ1-1 and V is TRBV12-3 or TRBV12-4; D not certain. With 5 bases removed from V and 3 bases from J, the gap between germline ends came to 10 bases. The CDR3 sequence is 13 residues long. The CDR3 sequence: CASSEAADTEAFF. DNA for the CDR3: TGTGCCAGCAGTGAAGCGGCTGACACTGAAGCTTTCTTT.

This clonotype has only a few counts. The chain links TRBV6-5 to TRBJ1-2; TRBD1 agrees at 7 bases. This CDR3 spans 15 amino acids. The junction had 7 bases not matched to a gene; V was cut back by 5 bases and J by 1 base. Germline values: CDR1 MNHEY, CDR2 SVGAGI. CDR3 protein: CASSRTGKDNYGYTF. The CDR3 DNA reads TGTGCCAGCAGTCGGACAGGAAAGGATAACTATGGCTACACCTTC.

This clonotype is medium-sized in the sample. The chain carries TRBV29-1 and TRBJ2-3; 13 bases agree with TRBD2. V lost 1 base and J lost 6; bases outside the gene matches: 7. Per germline, CDR1 SQVTM and CDR2 ANQGSEA. The CDR3 runs to 16 residues. The CDR3 is CSVEGGLAGARDTQYF. In nucleotides, the CDR3 is TGCAGCGTTGAAGGTGGACTAGCGGGAGCCCGGGATACGCAGTATTTT.

A few counts support this clonotype. The J gene is TRBJ1-3, the V gene TRBV6-5; 9 bases agree with TRBD1. Trimming removed 6 bases from V and 0 bases from J; junction bases left unmatched: 6. The CDR3 extends over 16 amino acids. Germline CDR1 MNHEY, CDR2 SVGAGI. The CDR3 protein is CASSPTGGLSGNTIYF. The CDR3 DNA reads TGTGCCAGCAGCCCTACAGGGGGCCTCTCTGGAAACACCATATATTTT.

There are a few counts of this clonotype. This chain links TRBV5-6 with TRBJ2-1; the match to TRBD2 covers 13 bases. The CDR3 runs to 15 residues. Per germline, CDR1 SGHDT and CDR2 YYEEEE. V dropped 0 bases and J dropped 9; count of bases not matched to a gene: 3. The CDR3 protein is CASSLVGTSGVEQFF. The CDR3 DNA reads TGTGCCAGCAGCTTGGTGGGGACTAGCGGGGTTGAGCAGTTCTTC.

The J gene is TRBJ2-7, the V gene TRBV14; D gene ambiguous. CDR1 SGHDN and CDR2 FVKESK come from the germline V gene. CDR3 length equals 12 residues. Deletions cut 1 base from V and 3 bases from J, with 4 bases between. In nucleotides, the CDR3 is TGTGCCAGCAGCCAAGCGTACTACGAGCAGTACTTC. It is translated as CASSQAYYEQYF.